A selection of T cell receptor beta chains follows, all from one sample in a study of CD4 and CD8 cells across lung adenocarcinoma regions. TCRdb re-called the PCR reads through MiXCR, storing one row per CDR3 protein. The sample lists around 8,400 distinct CDR3 sequences, 45% to 60% occurring once. Sequences were obtained from CD8+ T cells from the center of a lung tumor. All receptors derive from a female donor with lung adenocarcinoma. The CD4 and CD8 labels of this study may be unreliable. The CDR3 runs from the conserved cysteine through the conserved F or W. Fields, in order: V gene, D gene, CDR3 length, J gene, clone size, CDR3 protein, CDR3 DNA. The D gene is left open where the match is weak. A row's size may be missing; if present it is once, few, many or a size class.

TRBV5-6	NA	15	TRBJ2-5	NA	CASLPWDGRGETQYF	TGTGCCAGCCTCCCTTGGGACGGGAGAGGCGAGACCCAGTACTTC
TRBV3-1	NA	15	TRBJ2-2	NA	CASSQDGGMAGELFF	TGTGCCAGCAGCCAAGATGGAGGGATGGCCGGGGAGCTGTTTTTT
TRBV7-3	NA	14	TRBJ2-3	medium-sized	CASSLGLGTDTQYF	TGTGCCAGCAGCTTAGGGCTAGGCACAGATACGCAGTATTTT
TRBV7-6	NA	15	TRBJ2-4	NA	CASIKSWEAKNTQYF	TGTGCCAGCATCAAGTCGTGGGAGGCCAAAAACACCCAGTACTTC
TRBV29-1	NA	12	TRBJ1-1	NA	CSVEDAGAEAFF	TGCAGCGTTGAAGACGCAGGGGCTGAAGCTTTCTTT
TRBV10-3	TRBD2	15	TRBJ2-3	NA	CGGGTGGSGQDTQYF	TGTGGCGGGGGGACTGGGGGTAGCGGCCAAGATACGCAGTACTTT
TRBV7-2	NA	16	TRBJ1-2	few	CASSPYQRGPRDGYTF	TGTGCCAGCAGCCCATACCAACGGGGGCCTCGGGATGGCTACACCTTC
TRBV6-9	NA	14	TRBJ2-4	NA	CAGIGGRAKDIQYF	TGTGCGGGCATCGGGGGACGTGCCAAAGACATTCAGTACTTC
TRBV7-2	NA	11	TRBJ2-1	NA	CASRCTGREYF	TGTGCCAGCAGGTGCACAGGGAGGGAGTACTTC
TRBV7-6	TRBD2	18	TRBJ2-4	NA	CASSSAGGGGHDQDIQYF	TGTGCCAGCAGCTCCGCGGGGGGCGGAGGGCATGACCAAGACATCCAGTACTTC
TRBV11-1	TRBD1	16	TRBJ2-1	NA	CASSKGGQEAYNEQFF	TGTGCCAGCAGCAAAGGGGGACAGGAAGCATACAATGAGCAGTTCTTC
TRBV7-7	TRBD2	13	TRBJ2-7	medium-sized	CASSSGSGGEQYF	TGTGCTAGCAGCTCCGGGAGCGGGGGCGAGCAGTACTTC
TRBV7-2	NA	14	TRBJ2-3	large	CASTYVGSTDTQYF	TGTGCCAGCACCTATGTGGGTAGCACAGATACGCAGTATTTT
TRBV6-1	TRBD1	14	TRBJ2-5	few	CASGQGTAEETQYF	TGTGCCAGCGGGCAAGGGACAGCAGAAGAGACCCAGTACTTC
TRBV10-3	NA	15	TRBJ2-5	NA	CATGLGGRDPETQYF	TGTGCCACGGGGCTCGGGGGCCGTGACCCAGAGACCCAGTACTTC